This TCR beta chain was identified during a study of blood T cell repertoires in COVID-19. V was pared by 1 base and J by 5 bases, with 2 bases of the junction left unmatched. CDR3 length equals 17 residues. CDR1 and CDR2 (germline): LGHDT, YNNKEL (reference sequence). Using immunoSEQ multiplex PCR, the repertoire was profiled, and TCRdb retains in-frame clones only, with some absent. In the table there are 200,000 to 250,000 clones, 81% of which are singletons. The study recruited people aged about 18 to 95 years across some 23 US areas. The chain combines TRBV3-1 (or the pseudogene TRBV3-2) with TRBJ2-1, with 16 bases identical to TRBD2. Input material: PBMCs or T cells enriched from blood (not recorded which). The clonotype originates from a middle-aged man who had recovered from COVID-19. The CDR3 sequence: CASSQAGTSGRDNEQFF. The CDR3 DNA reads TGTGCCAGCAGCCAAGCCGGGACTAGCGGGAGGGACAATGAGCAGTTCTTC.